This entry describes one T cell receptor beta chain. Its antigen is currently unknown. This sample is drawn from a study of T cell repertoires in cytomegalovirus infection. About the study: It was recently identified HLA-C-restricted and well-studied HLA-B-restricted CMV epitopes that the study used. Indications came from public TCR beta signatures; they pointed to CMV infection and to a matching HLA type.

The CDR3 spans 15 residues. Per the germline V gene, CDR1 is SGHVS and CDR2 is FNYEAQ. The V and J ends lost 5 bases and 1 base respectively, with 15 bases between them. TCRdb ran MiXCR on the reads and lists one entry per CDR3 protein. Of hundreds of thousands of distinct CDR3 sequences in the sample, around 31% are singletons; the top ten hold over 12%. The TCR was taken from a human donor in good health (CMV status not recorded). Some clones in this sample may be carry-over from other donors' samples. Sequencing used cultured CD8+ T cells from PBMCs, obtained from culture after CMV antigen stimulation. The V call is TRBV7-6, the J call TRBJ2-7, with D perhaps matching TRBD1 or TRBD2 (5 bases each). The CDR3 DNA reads TGTGCCAGCAGCCCTTCCGGGGCAACGTCCTACGAGCAGTACTTC. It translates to CASSPSGATSYEQYF.